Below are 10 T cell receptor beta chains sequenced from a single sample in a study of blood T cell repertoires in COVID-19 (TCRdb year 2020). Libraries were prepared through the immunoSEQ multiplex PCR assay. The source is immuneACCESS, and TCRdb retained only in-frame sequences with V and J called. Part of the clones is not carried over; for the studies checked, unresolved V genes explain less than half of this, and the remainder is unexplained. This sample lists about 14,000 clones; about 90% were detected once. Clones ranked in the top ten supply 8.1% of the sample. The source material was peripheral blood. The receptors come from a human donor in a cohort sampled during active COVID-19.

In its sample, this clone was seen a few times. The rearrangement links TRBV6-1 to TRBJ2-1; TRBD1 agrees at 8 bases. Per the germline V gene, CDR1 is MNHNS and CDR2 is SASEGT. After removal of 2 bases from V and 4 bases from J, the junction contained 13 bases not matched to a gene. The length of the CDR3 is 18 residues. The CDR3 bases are TGTGCCAGCAGTGAAAGGACAGGGCTATCCAATTTTTACAATGAGCAGTTCTTC. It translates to CASSERTGLSNFYNEQFF.

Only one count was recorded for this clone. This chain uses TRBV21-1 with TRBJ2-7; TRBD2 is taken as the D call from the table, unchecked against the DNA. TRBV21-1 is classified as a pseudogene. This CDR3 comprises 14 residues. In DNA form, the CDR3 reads TGTGCCAGGAGCTTAGCGGGAGGGCCTCAAGAGCAGTACTTC. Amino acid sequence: CARSLAGGPQEQYF.

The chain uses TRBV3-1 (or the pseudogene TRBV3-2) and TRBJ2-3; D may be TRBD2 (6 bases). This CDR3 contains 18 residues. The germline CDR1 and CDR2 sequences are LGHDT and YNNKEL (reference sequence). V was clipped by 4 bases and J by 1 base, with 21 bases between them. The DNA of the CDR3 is TGTGCCAGCAGCCCCCGGCTAGCGTATGGGGCGGGCACAGATACGCAGTATTTT. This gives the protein CASSPRLAYGAGTDTQYF.

DNA for the CDR3: TGCAGCGTTGATTCGGGACTAGCTATCAATGAGCAGTTCTTC. As protein: CSVDSGLAINEQFF. The chain uses TRBV29-1 and TRBJ2-1; 9 positions agree with TRBD2. V dropped 3 bases and J dropped 6; count of bases not matched to a gene: 6. The CDR3 runs to 14 residues. Germline CDR1 and CDR2: SQVTM and ANQGSEA.

The CDR3 DNA sequence: TGTGCCAGCAGCTTATGGGGCAACCGGGAGCAGTTCTTC. Translation: CASSLWGNREQFF. The genes are TRBV7-2 and TRBJ2-1, with D tentatively TRBD1 (5 bases). This CDR3 has 13 amino acids. The V gene's germline CDR1 is SGHTA and CDR2 FQGNSA. Trimming cost V 2 bases and J 10 bases, with 12 bases left between them.

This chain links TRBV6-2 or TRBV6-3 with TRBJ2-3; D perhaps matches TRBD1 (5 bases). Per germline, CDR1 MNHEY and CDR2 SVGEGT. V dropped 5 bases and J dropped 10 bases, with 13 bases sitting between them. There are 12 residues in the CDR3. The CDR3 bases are TGTGCCAGCAGTCTATTAGGGGCCCCGCAGTATTTT. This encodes CASSLLGAPQYF.

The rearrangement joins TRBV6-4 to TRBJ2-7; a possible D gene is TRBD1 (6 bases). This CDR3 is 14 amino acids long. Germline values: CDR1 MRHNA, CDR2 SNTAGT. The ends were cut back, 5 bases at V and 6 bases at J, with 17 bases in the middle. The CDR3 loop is CASSSDAGQREQYF. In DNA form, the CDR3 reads TGTGCCAGCAGTAGTGACGCCGGACAGCGCGAGCAGTACTTC.

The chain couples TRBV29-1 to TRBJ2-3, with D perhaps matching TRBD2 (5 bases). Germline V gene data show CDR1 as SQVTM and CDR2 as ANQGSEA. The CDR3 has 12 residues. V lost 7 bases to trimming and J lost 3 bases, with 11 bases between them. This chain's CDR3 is CSADSGTDTQYF. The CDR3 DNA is TGCAGCGCTGACTCGGGGACAGATACGCAGTATTTT.

In DNA form, the CDR3 reads TGTGCCAGCAGCGCTTTAGCGGGGGGGAACACAGATACGCAGTATTTT. Protein product: CASSALAGGNTDTQYF. The J gene is TRBJ2-3, the V gene TRBV9; 11 bases agree with TRBD2. There are 16 residues in the CDR3. Trimming removed 3 bases from V and 2 bases from J; junction bases left unmatched: 5. From germline, CDR1 is SGDLS and CDR2 YYNGEE.

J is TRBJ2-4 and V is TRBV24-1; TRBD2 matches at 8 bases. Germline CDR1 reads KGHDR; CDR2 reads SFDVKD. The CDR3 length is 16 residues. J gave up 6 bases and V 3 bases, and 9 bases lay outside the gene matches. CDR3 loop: CATSDIAGKGGNIQYF. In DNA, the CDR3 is TGTGCCACCAGTGATATAGCGGGAAAGGGAGGAAACATTCAGTACTTC.